This entry lists 7 T cell receptor beta chains sequenced from one sample in a study of naive and memory T cell subsets (dated by TCRdb to about 2017). The study reported a robust and sensitive protocol to amplify, sequence and analyze TCRs, based on 3' ligation of a UMI-containing oligonucleotide to TCR cDNA. Library preparation used 5' RACE. Instrument used: Illumina MiSeq. The ligated cDNA was amplified by four rounds of PCR, in which nested alpha and beta constant region primers were used together with the SP2 primer. Using fastp trimming at Q25 and MiXCR clonotype assembly, TCRdb reanalyzed the public sequencing data and kept in-frame beta chains. Duplicate CDR3 protein sequences are folded into a single record with the most common DNA and genes. Present in this sample are 30,000 or so distinct CDR3 sequences, over 15% of which were seen just once. 2% to 3% of the sample goes to the ten largest clones.

The receptor set was obtained from a female donor in good health.

This clonotype was seen only a few times. CDR3 region: CASRGTDEHYGYTF. The CDR3 bases are TGTGCCAGCAGGGGGACGGACGAACATTATGGCTACACCTTC. The rearrangement uses TRBV12-3 or TRBV12-4 and TRBJ1-2; perhaps TRBD1 as D (5 bases). V was cut by 6 bases and J by 5 bases, with 16 bases left in between. The length of the CDR3 is 14 residues.

This chain joins TRBV9 and TRBJ2-1; weak D call: TRBD2 (6 bases). Trimming cost V 9 bases and J 3 bases, with 16 bases left between them. Looked up from germline, CDR1 is SGDLS and CDR2 is YYNGEE. There are 14 residues in the CDR3. CDR3 DNA: TGTGCCACCAACGCCGGGACTTTCTACAATGAGCAGTTCTTC. Translated, it gives CATNAGTFYNEQFF. The complete variable domain, with remaining parts taken from reference TRBV9 and TRBJ2-1, reads DSGVTQTPKHLITATGQRVTLRCSPRSGDLSVYWYQQSLDQGLQFLIQYYNGEERAKGNILERFSAQQFPDLHSELNLSSLELGDSALYFCATNAGTFYNEQFFGPGTRLTVL.

This chain joins TRBV25-1 and TRBJ2-3, with no clear D. Deletions cut 2 bases from V and 1 base from J, with 7 bases between. Looked up from germline, CDR1 is MGHDK and CDR2 is SYGVNS. This CDR3 has 14 residues. In nucleotides, the CDR3 is TGTGCCAGCAGTGAAGGTGGGGGCACAGATACGCAGTATTTT. Its protein is CASSEGGGTDTQYF.

This clonotype was counted at least ten times. This chain uses TRBV7-8 with TRBJ1-1; 10 positions agree with TRBD1. This CDR3 spans 15 amino acids. Losses at the gene ends were 5 bases for V and 5 bases for J; bases not matched to a gene: 8. CDR1 SGHVS and CDR2 FQNEAQ come from the germline V gene. The CDR3 coding sequence is TGTGCCAGCAGCCCCGACAGGGGGCGATGGACTGAAGCTTTCTTT. This codes for CASSPDRGRWTEAFF.

This clonotype appeared a few times. The gene calls are TRBV29-1 and TRBJ2-3, with 11 bases identical to TRBD2. V lost 6 bases to trimming and J lost 6 bases; unmatched junction nucleotides: 8. This CDR3 region has 14 residues. Germline V gene lookup returns CDR1 SQVTM and CDR2 ANQGSEA. The CDR3 sequence: CSVKRLAGNDTQYF. CDR3 in DNA: TGCAGCGTCAAACGACTAGCGGGGAACGATACGCAGTATTTT.

The chain employs TRBV7-6 and TRBJ2-1, with D possibly called TRBD1 or TRBD2 (5 bases each). V was cut by 1 base and J by 5 bases, with 39 bases left in between. This CDR3 has 24 amino acids. Germline values: CDR1 SGHVS, CDR2 FNYEAQ. The CDR3 sequence is CASSLDSLGASVPNRWKINNEQFF. The CDR3 DNA is TGTGCCAGCAGCTTAGATTCGCTCGGGGCTTCAGTACCAAACCGCTGGAAGATTAACAATGAGCAGTTCTTC. The entire variable domain, with the rest obtained from reference TRBV7-6 and TRBJ2-1, is as follows: GAGVSQSPRYKVTKRGQDVALRCDPISGHVSLYWYRQALGQGPEFLTYFNYEAQQDKSGLPNDRFSAERPEGSISTLTIQRTEQRDSAMYRCASSLDSLGASVPNRWKINNEQFFGPGTRLTVL.

This clonotype has just a few counts. V usage is TRBV7-2 and J usage is TRBJ1-2; maybe TRBD1 (6 bases). There are 13 residues in the CDR3. Germline values: CDR1 SGHTA, CDR2 FQGNSA. The V gene lost 4 bases and the J gene lost 3 bases, with 9 bases spanning the gap. The CDR3 loop is CASSSQGYYGYTF. As DNA, the CDR3 is TGTGCCAGCAGCTCACAGGGATACTATGGCTACACCTTC.